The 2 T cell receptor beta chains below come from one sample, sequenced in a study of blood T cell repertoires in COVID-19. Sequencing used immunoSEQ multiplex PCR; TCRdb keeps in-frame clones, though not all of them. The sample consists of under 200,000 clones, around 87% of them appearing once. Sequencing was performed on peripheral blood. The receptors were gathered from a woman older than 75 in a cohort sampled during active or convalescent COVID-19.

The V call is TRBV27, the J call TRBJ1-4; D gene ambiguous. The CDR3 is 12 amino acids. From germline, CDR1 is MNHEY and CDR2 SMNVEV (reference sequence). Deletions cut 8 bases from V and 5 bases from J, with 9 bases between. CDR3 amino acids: CASQDWNEKLFF. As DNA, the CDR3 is TGTGCCAGCCAAGACTGGAATGAAAAACTGTTTTTT.

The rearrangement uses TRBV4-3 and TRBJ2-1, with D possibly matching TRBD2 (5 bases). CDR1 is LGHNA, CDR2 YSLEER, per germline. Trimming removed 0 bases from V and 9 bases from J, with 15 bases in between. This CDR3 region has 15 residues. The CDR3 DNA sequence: TGCGCCAGCAGCCAAGAGGGAAGAGGGAATGCTGAGCAGTTCTTC. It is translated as CASSQEGRGNAEQFF.